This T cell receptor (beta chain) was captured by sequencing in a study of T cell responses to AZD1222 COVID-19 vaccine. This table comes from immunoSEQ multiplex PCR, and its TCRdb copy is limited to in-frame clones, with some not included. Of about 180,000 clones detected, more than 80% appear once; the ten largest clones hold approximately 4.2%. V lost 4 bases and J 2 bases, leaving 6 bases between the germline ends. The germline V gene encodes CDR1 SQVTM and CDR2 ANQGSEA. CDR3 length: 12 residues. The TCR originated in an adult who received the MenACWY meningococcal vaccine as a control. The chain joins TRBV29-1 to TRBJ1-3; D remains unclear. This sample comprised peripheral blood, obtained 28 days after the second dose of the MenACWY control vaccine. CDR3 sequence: CSVGEAGNTIYF. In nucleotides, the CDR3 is TGCAGCGTTGGGGAAGCTGGAAACACCATATATTTT.